This T cell receptor (beta chain) was documented in a study of tumor-infiltrating lymphocytes in primary liver carcinoma. About the research overall: Patients of both sexes were 30 to 69 years old.

Total RNA amounting to approximately 460 ng was the source from which TCR beta cDNA was made with a constant-region primer. For TCR beta, libraries were produced by three nested multiplex PCR rounds using slightly modified ARM-PCR. Both of the initial two PCR rounds ran for nine to ten cycles and employed TRBV1-TRBV30 forward primers alongside a C-beta reverse primer. TCRdb re-derived calls from the multiplex PCR reads in MiXCR, one entry per CDR3 protein. The repertoire holds 100,000 to 150,000 distinct CDR3 sequences, with 55% to 65% as singletons. About this clonotype: Its specificity is not known.

For each extraction, RNA and DNA were obtained together from around 18-30 mg of unsorted bulk tissue. Patients' primary liver carcinoma was surgically resected. Samples came from superior, inferior, lateral poles and tumor centre. CDR3 length equals 15 residues. The V segment lost 4 bases and the J segment 5 bases; nucleotides outside the gene matches: 9. The germline V gene encodes CDR1 SGHRS and CDR2 YFSETQ. Study findings and constraints: Tumors significantly exceeded blood in top-250-clone fraction (p = 0.039).

The receptor was derived from a woman aged 55-70 years with primary liver carcinoma and hepatitis B virus infection. The sample was liver tumor tissue from sampling region 1. Subset: tumor region T1, superior pole. The chain employs TRBV5-1 and TRBJ2-4; TRBD2 matches at 7 bases. The CDR3 is CASSLTGGPQNIQYF. As DNA, the CDR3 is TGCGCCAGCAGCCTTACGGGAGGCCCTCAAAACATTCAGTACTTC.